Sequencing of this T cell receptor (beta chain) was carried out in a study of blood T cell repertoires in COVID-19. The CDR3 sequence is 12 residues long. Trimming stripped 6 bases from V and 5 bases from J, with 10 bases between. Generated by immunoSEQ multiplex PCR, the TCRdb table keeps only in-frame clones and is missing some. In the table there are roughly 150,000 clones, 70% to 90% of which are singletons. Input material: peripheral blood. This sequence originates from a woman in her forties or fifties with COVID-19, enrolled during active disease. The rearrangement uses TRBV12-3 or TRBV12-4 and TRBJ2-5; no definite D call. The DNA of the CDR3 is TGTGCCAGCAGCCGTAGTGCCGAGACCCAGTACTTC. This gives the protein CASSRSAETQYF.